The 27 T cell receptor beta chains presented below share a single source sample, sequenced in a study of tumor and adjacent non-tumor tissue in lung cancer. A modified ARM-PCR protocol with three rounds of nested PCR amplified TCRbeta. TCRdb reanalysed the multiplex PCR reads using MiXCR and keeps one entry per CDR3 protein. The sample holds roughly 81,000 distinct CDR3 sequences, approximately 71% seen once. No cell sorting was done before RNA was extracted from the tissue. The sequenced material came from lung tumor tissue. These receptors all come from a woman in her 70s with non-small cell lung cancer.

This clonotype was counted a single time. A much larger clone lies a single base off, so this may be a read error. This chain uses TRBV6-4 with TRBJ2-1; tentatively, D is TRBD2 (6 bases). The V gene's germline CDR1 is MRHNA and CDR2 SNTAGT. This CDR3 comprises 15 residues. Trimming removed 5 bases from V and 3 bases from J, with 14 bases in between. The CDR3 loop is CASSRAGGSYNEQFF. For the CDR3, the DNA is TGTGCCAGCAGTCGCGCCGGGGGAAGCTACAATGAGCAGTTCTTC.

On this clonotype: Relative to the germline gene, one junction end is altered; a read error may explain this. The rearrangement uses TRBV11-1 and TRBJ2-1, with TRBD2 matching 8 bases. The CDR3 sequence is 16 residues long. CDR1 is SGHAT, CDR2 FQDESV, per germline (reference sequence). In DNA form, the CDR3 reads TGTGCCAGCAGCTTAGCCCTAGCGGGCCCGTACGGTGAGCAGTTTTTC. As protein: CASSLALAGPYGEQFF.

Worth noting for this clonotype: Possible read error: a much larger clone is one base away. V is TRBV24-1 and J is TRBJ2-2; TRBD2 agrees at 9 bases. The CDR3 is 17 residues long. Germline V gene data show CDR1 as KGHDR and CDR2 as SFDVKD. The CDR3 here is CATSDPGLATNTGKLFF. CDR3 DNA: TGTGCCACCAGTGACCCAGGACTAGCGACGAACACCGGGAAGCTGTTTTTT.

A remark on this clonotype: This may come from a read error, since a much larger clone is one base off. The rearrangement joins TRBV11-2 to TRBJ1-1, with TRBD1 as a possible D gene (6 bases). CDR3 length: 12 residues. Looked up from germline, CDR1 is SGHAT and CDR2 is FQNNGV. The CDR3 is CASSPWDTEVFF. The CDR3 DNA sequence: TGTGCCAGCAGCCCTTGGGACACTGAAGTTTTCTTT.

This clonotype was observed many times. The rearrangement links TRBV30 to TRBJ2-1; perhaps TRBD2 as D (7 bases). CDR3 length: 17 residues. Trimming cost V 1 base and J 3 bases, with 19 bases left between them. CDR1 is GTSNPN, CDR2 SVGIG, per germline (reference sequence). CDR3 protein: CAWSDSGASGIYNEQFF. DNA of the CDR3: TGTGCCTGGAGTGATTCAGGGGCTAGCGGAATCTACAATGAGCAGTTCTTC.

On this clonotype: The junction differs from germline at one of its ends, possibly a read error. This chain connects TRBV5-4 to TRBJ2-7, with 8 positions matching TRBD1. The germline gives CDR1 SGHNT, CDR2 YYREEE (reference sequence). CDR3 size: 14 residues. The CDR3 loop reads CTSSKGQGSNEQYF. The CDR3 bases are TGTACCAGCAGCAAAGGACAGGGTTCCAATGAGCAGTACTTC.

In regard to this clonotype: Mismatch with germline at one junction end may stem from a read error. The chain employs TRBV28 and TRBJ2-7, with D perhaps matching TRBD2 (6 bases). The CDR3 loop spans 13 amino acids. The V gene's germline CDR1 is MDHEN and CDR2 SYDVKM. The CDR3 spells CASSSRGGYERYF. CDR3 coding DNA: TGTGCCAGTAGTTCCCGGGGAGGCTACGAGCGGTACTTC.

V usage is TRBV20-1 and J usage is TRBJ2-2, with 7 bases lining up with TRBD2. CDR1 DFQATT and CDR2 SNEGSKA come from the germline V gene (reference sequence). Trimming took 5 bases from V and 2 from J; bases not matched to a gene: 5. The CDR3 has 14 amino acids. The chain's CDR3 is CSAQWEGNTGELFF. CDR3 DNA: TGCAGTGCTCAGTGGGAGGGAAACACCGGGGAGCTGTTTTTT.

At least ten counts were recorded for this clonotype. V is TRBV7-9 and J is TRBJ2-7; 12 bases are a match to TRBD2. Trimming removed 4 bases from V and 5 bases from J; junction bases left unmatched: 6. CDR3 length: 15 residues. CDR1 and CDR2 from the germline V gene are SEHNR and FQNEAQ (reference sequence). CDR3 DNA: TGTGCCAGCAGCTACCGACTAGCGGGAGACCACGAGCAGTACTTC. Its translation is CASSYRLAGDHEQYF.

Concerning this clonotype: Just one base apart from a much larger clone, this may be a read error. The chain joins TRBV11-2 to TRBJ2-2; no clear D gene. This CDR3 has 15 amino acids. The germline V gene has CDR1 SGHAT and CDR2 FQNNGV. CDR3 protein: CTSTPEPQNTGELFF. For the CDR3, the DNA is TGTACCAGCACCCCCGAGCCCCAGAACACCGGGGAGCTGTTTTTT. The full variable domain, rest sourced from reference TRBV11-2 and TRBJ2-2, is EAGVAQSPRYKIIEKRQSVAFWCNPISGHATLYWYQQILGQGPKLLIQFQNNGVVDDSQLPKDRFSAERLKGVDSTLKIQPAKLEDSAVYLCTSTPEPQNTGELFFGEGSRLTVL.

The sample holds many counts of this clonotype. This sequence joins TRBV6-5 and TRBJ1-5, with 8 positions matching TRBD1. The germline V gene encodes CDR1 MNHEY and CDR2 SVGAGI. The CDR3 consists of 14 residues. V lost 7 bases to trimming and J lost 5 bases; unmatched junction nucleotides: 7. The CDR3 is CASKRTGRDQPQHF. Here the CDR3 DNA reads TGTGCCAGCAAACGGACAGGGCGGGATCAGCCCCAGCATTTT.

Comment on this clonotype: This may arise from a read error, as a much more abundant clone is one base away. V and J are TRBV24-1 and TRBJ2-1; the match to TRBD1 covers 7 bases. The length of the CDR3 is 15 residues. The V segment lost 8 bases and the J segment 7 bases; nucleotides outside the gene matches: 13. Per the germline V gene, CDR1 is KGHDR and CDR2 is SFDVKD. The CDR3 DNA reads TGTGCCACCAATGTCACGACAGGGCTTAGGAATGAGCAGTTCTTC. As protein: CATNVTTGLRNEQFF.

This clonotype showed up many times. V gene TRBV28 combines with J gene TRBJ2-7; D is tentatively TRBD1 or TRBD2 (5 bases each). Trimming removed 2 bases at V and 7 bases at J, with 18 bases between. This CDR3 is 15 amino acids long. From germline, CDR1 is MDHEN and CDR2 SYDVKM. CDR3 nucleotides: TGTGCCAGCAGTTTAGTCTACGGGGCCCTGAGGGAGCAGTACTTC. It yields the protein CASSLVYGALREQYF. Combining the CDR3 with reference TRBV28 and TRBJ2-7 gives the whole variable domain DVKVTQSSRYLVKRTGEKVFLECVQDMDHENMFWYRQDPGLGLRLIYFSYDVKMKEKGDIPEGYSVSREKKERFSLILESASTNQTSMYLCASSLVYGALREQYFGPGTRLTVT.

This clonotype was seen only a few times. One junction end disagrees with the germline gene, perhaps due to a read error. The chain joins TRBV20-1 to TRBJ2-5; 12 nucleotides agree with TRBD2. The CDR3 has 16 amino acids. CDR1 is DFQATT and CDR2 is SNEGSKA in the germline V gene (reference sequence). For the CDR3, the DNA is TGCAGTGCTAGAGATGGGCTAGCGGGAGGGCAAGTGACCCAGTACTTC. Translation gives CSARDGLAGGQVTQYF.

On this clonotype itself: This may stem from a read error, because a much larger clone lies one nucleotide away. The chain has TRBV11-2 and TRBJ2-7; D not certain. The CDR3 is 15 residues long. Germline V gene data show CDR1 as SGHAT and CDR2 as FQNNGV. The CDR3 nucleotides are TGTGCCAGCAGCTTATCGGCTTCTGGTTTCTACAAGCAGTACTTC. Amino acid sequence: CASSLSASGFYKQYF.

With respect to this clonotype: Lacking the conserved final phenylalanine or tryptophan, this CDR3 likely reflects a read error. The chain employs TRBV6-6 and TRBJ1-6; TRBD1 matches 8 bases. CDR3 length: 14 residues. Germline V gene sequence: CDR1 MNHNY, CDR2 SVGAGI (reference sequence). DNA for the CDR3: TGTGCCAGCAGCACCAGGACAGGGTTTTCAGCCCTCCACCTT. This translates into CASSTRTGFSALHL.

Comment on this clonotype: A junction boundary mismatches the germline segment, possibly from a read error. The chain links TRBV6-5 to TRBJ2-5; D is perhaps TRBD2 (7 bases). This CDR3 is 16 amino acids long. Germline values: CDR1 MNHEY, CDR2 SVGAGI. The CDR3 protein is CARSYSFGEGEETQYF. The CDR3 DNA reads TGTGCCAGAAGTTACTCGTTTGGGGAGGGGGAAGAGACCCAGTACTTT.

Comment on this clonotype: Just one base apart from a much larger clone, this may be a read error. The chain carries TRBV28 and TRBJ2-2, with D possibly matching TRBD2 (6 bases). The CDR3 has 14 residues. Germline V gene lookup returns CDR1 MDHEN and CDR2 SYDVKM. CDR3 sequence reads: CASSQAANTGGLFF. CDR3 DNA sequence: TGTGCCAGCAGCCAGGCGGCGAACACCGGGGGGCTGTTTTTT.

A few counts support this clonotype. This may come from a read error, since a much larger clone is one base off. The V gene is TRBV6-5, the J gene TRBJ2-3, with 8 bases matching TRBD1. This CDR3 region has 13 residues. Germline CDR1 is MNHEY and CDR2 is SVGAGI. The CDR3: CAARDRSIDTQYF. DNA of the CDR3: TGTGCCGCCAGGGACAGGAGCATAGATACGCAGTATTTT.

The CDR3 here is CASSLLAGVTEQYF. The CDR3 region has the DNA TGTGCCAGCAGTTTGCTCGCGGGAGTAACCGAGCAGTACTTC. This rearrangement joins TRBV28 to TRBJ2-7, with TRBD2 identical over 7 bases. This CDR3 region has 14 residues. Germline CDR1 is MDHEN and CDR2 is SYDVKM. The trim removed 3 bases at V and 6 bases at J, leaving 8 bases unmatched.

As to this clonotype: Relative to the germline gene, one junction end is altered; a read error may explain this. The rearrangement links TRBV5-5 to TRBJ2-7; no clear D. The germline V gene has CDR1 SGHKS and CDR2 YYEKEE (reference sequence). The CDR3 sequence is 15 residues long. The CDR3 nucleotides are TGTCCCAGCAGCTTGGGTTCACGGGTCTCCTACGAGCAGTACTTC. It is translated as CPSSLGSRVSYEQYF.

In the case of this clonotype: Given the absence of the conserved phenylalanine or tryptophan at the CDR3 end, a read error is likely. The chain employs TRBV29-1 and TRBJ2-6, with D possibly TRBD2 on 6 matching bases. This CDR3 comprises 16 residues. CDR1 and CDR2 from the germline V gene are SQVTM and ANQGSEA. The chain's CDR3 is CSVEGLGFSGANALTL. The DNA for the CDR3 is TGCAGCGTTGAAGGACTAGGGTTCTCTGGGGCCAACGCCCTGACTTTG.

This clonotype has at least ten counts. It may be a read error: a sequence one base away is much more abundant. The gene calls are TRBV12-3 or TRBV12-4 and TRBJ1-1; the D is unclear. The CDR3 contains 14 residues. V was shortened by 7 bases and J by 4 bases, with 16 bases between the two germline ends. CDR3 coding DNA: TGTGCCAGCACCCGTAATGCGATAGGCACTGAAGCTTTCTTT. Translated: CASTRNAIGTEAFF.

With regard to this clonotype: One end of the junction varies from germline; a read error may be responsible. The chain is built from TRBV6-6 and TRBJ1-3, with a weak D call TRBD1 (5 bases). This CDR3 is built from 16 residues. Germline CDR1 and CDR2: MNHNY and SVGAGI (reference sequence). CDR3 DNA: TGCGCCAGCAGTATGGGGGGGGACTACCCTGGAAACACCATATATTTT. Translating it yields CASSMGGDYPGNTIYF.

This chain joins TRBV19 and TRBJ2-1; D not resolved. The germline V and J ends were trimmed by 8 bases and 3 bases, with 5 bases remaining between them. This CDR3 spans 11 amino acids. Looked up from germline, CDR1 is LNHDA and CDR2 is SQIVND (reference sequence). CDR3 protein: CASQDYNEQFF. For the CDR3, the DNA is TGTGCCAGTCAGGACTACAATGAGCAGTTCTTC.

This clonotype turned up a few times. Since a much larger clone is just one base distant, this may be a read error. The CDR3 loop is CAWERNTEVFF. The CDR3 DNA reads as TGTGCCTGGGAGAGGAACACTGAAGTTTTCTTT. The chain employs TRBV30 and TRBJ1-1; D unclear. CDR1 and CDR2 from the germline V gene are GTSNPN and SVGIG (reference sequence). The CDR3 is 11 amino acids.

Comment on this clonotype: A read error may account for a junction end that differs from germline. The chain uses TRBV6-5 and TRBJ1-2; weak D call: TRBD1 (6 bases). The CDR3 length is 15 residues. Per germline, CDR1 MNHEY and CDR2 SVGAGI. The CDR3 here is CASSYSRDMNYGYAF. The CDR3 DNA is TGTGCCAGCAGTTACTCCAGGGACATGAACTATGGCTACGCCTTC.